The present T cell receptor (beta chain) was sequenced within a study of blood T cell repertoires in COVID-19. Study at large: Acute-phase and convalescent COVID-19 samples originated in the United States, Italy and Spain. T cells, B-cell-depleted T cells, or PBMCs provided the cDNA or gDNA that served as material.

Per the authors' pipeline: Amplification of reference gene primers was used by the study to estimate nucleated cell counts. The method was immunoSEQ multiplex PCR; TCRdb's version includes in-frame clones alone and lacks a portion of them. D and trimming come from the DNA, and the V and J calls and clone size come from that table. The repertoire holds approximately 52,000 clones, with 85% to 90% as singletons. The CDR3 is 14 residues long. Germline V lookup: CDR1 SQVTM, CDR2 ANQGSEA. Germline trimming cut 8 bases from V and 1 base from J; bases unmatched to any gene: 8. The sample was peripheral blood. The clonotype was recovered from a man between 65 and 85 years old with acute or convalescent COVID-19. The J gene is TRBJ2-1, the V gene TRBV29-1; TRBD1 agrees at 7 bases. Written as DNA, the CDR3 is TGCAGCTGTCCCCTACAGGGGTCCTACAATGAGCAGTTCTTC. As protein: CSCPLQGSYNEQFF.